This T cell receptor (beta chain) was sequenced during a study of blood T cell repertoires in COVID-19 (dated by TCRdb to the early 2020s). A note on the overall study: Samples from collaborators originated in the United States, Italy and Spain and spanned both the acute and convalescent phases of COVID-19. The material from the prospective study consisted of cDNA or gDNA derived from T cells, B-cell-depleted T cells, or PBMCs. The repertoires were released in a freely available public database meant as a resource for research on the immune response to SARS-CoV-2. Deeply sampled blood TCRbeta repertoires from subjects exposed to, actively infected with, or recovered from COVID-19 were included in the dataset. A de-identified subject ID, COVID-19 status, age in years and sex were almost always included in the sample metadata. The samples were drawn from two sources: the first 160 participants of the ongoing ImmuneRACE study, and 1,200 or so subjects contributed by 6 global collaborators. Where available, HLA class I and class II types were obtained from metadata supplied by the sample provider rather than from assay-based typing.

The trim is 7 bases for V and 8 bases for J, with a gap of 14 bases between the germline ends. The CDR3 measures 13 amino acids from cysteine to phenylalanine. Just CDR3 DNA is preserved here, 39 bases in frame from base 1. TCRbeta CDR3 regions were amplified from genomic DNA using the immunoSEQ Assay, a bias-controlled multiplex PCR. As for the authors' bioinformatics: The number of nucleated cells in each sample was estimated from the amplification of reference gene primers within the assay. Sequence reads were collapsed and filtered to measure the absolute abundance of every unique TCRbeta CDR3 rearrangement. For each sample, productive Simpson clonality was calculated by taking the square root of Simpson's diversity index across productive rearrangements. As stored in TCRdb, this immuneACCESS dataset retains in-frame rearrangements with V and J assigned. A fraction of the clones does not appear; measured against another copy, unresolved V genes explain less than half of the discrepancy, and the remainder lacks a known reason. Clone size and the V and J calls come from that table; the DNA yielded D and trimming. This sample comprises roughly 500,000 clones, roughly 90% of them detected only once. The ten largest clonotypes hold 1.5% to 2% of the sample.

In the prospective study, participants were about 18 to 89 years old, resided in about two dozen geographic areas of the United States, and were enrolled through a virtual design. In the prospective study, cohorts were assigned on the basis of participant-reported clinical history obtained from a screening survey and a study questionnaire. ImmuneRACE Cohort 3 recovered participants were defined by two consecutive negative NP/OP PCR tests, healthcare professional clearance, or symptom resolution. In the prospective study, mobile phlebotomists collected whole blood, serum and a nasopharyngeal or oropharyngeal swab from each participant. Prospective study participants could optionally give additional blood draws and questionnaires over a roughly two-month period. Before DNA extraction, prospective study blood samples were shipped either frozen or at room temperature. Concerning this clone: This receptor's antigen is unknown. Per-nucleotide qualities are absent, and no much larger clonotype sits a single base away.

Broader findings and caveats from the paper: The amount of clinical and demographic metadata varied by source and participant and was provided uncurated.

Rearrangement joined TRBV12-3 or TRBV12-4 to TRBJ1-4; the best D guess is TRBD1, with 5 bases matching. This TCR came from a woman in her thirties or forties who had recovered from COVID-19. Sequencing used PBMCs or T cells enriched from blood (not recorded which). The CDR3 corresponds to CASKGQGWEKLFF. The nucleotide sequence reads as follows: TGTGCCAGCAAGGGTCAGGGATGGGAAAAACTGTTTTTT.